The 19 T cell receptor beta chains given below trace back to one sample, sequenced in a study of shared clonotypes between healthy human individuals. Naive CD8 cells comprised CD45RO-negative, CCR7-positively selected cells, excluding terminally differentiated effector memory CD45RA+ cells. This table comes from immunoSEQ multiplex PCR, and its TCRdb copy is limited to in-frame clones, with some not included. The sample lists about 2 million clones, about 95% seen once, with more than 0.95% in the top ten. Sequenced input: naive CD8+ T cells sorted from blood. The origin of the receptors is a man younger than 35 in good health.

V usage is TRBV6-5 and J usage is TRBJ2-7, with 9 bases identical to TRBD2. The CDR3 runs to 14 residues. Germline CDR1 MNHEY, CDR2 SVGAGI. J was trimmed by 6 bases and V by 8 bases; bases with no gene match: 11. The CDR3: CASGLPGLAVEQYF. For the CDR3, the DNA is TGTGCCAGCGGTCTACCGGGACTAGCTGTCGAGCAGTACTTC.

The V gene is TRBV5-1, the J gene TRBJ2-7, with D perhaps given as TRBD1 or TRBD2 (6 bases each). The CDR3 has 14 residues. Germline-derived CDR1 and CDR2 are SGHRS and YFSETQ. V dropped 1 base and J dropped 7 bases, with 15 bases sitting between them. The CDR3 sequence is CASSLNGGGFEQYF. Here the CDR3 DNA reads TGCGCCAGCAGCTTGAACGGAGGGGGTTTTGAGCAGTACTTC.

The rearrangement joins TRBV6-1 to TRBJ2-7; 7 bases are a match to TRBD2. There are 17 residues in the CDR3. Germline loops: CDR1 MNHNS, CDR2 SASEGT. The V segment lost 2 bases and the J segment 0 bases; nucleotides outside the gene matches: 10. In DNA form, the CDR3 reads TGTGCCAGCAGTGAATCCGACGTTGCTAGCGGCTCCTACGAGCAGTACTTC. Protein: CASSESDVASGSYEQYF.

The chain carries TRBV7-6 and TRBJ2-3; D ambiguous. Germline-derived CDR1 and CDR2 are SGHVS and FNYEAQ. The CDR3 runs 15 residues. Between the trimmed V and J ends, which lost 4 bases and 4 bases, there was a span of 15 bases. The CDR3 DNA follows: TGTGCCAGCAGCTCCAAATCATTGCAGGCAGATACGCAGTATTTT. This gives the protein CASSSKSLQADTQYF.

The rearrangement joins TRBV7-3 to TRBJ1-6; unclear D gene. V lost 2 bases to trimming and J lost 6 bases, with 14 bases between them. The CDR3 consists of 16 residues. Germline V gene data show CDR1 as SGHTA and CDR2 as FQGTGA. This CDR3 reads CASSLYPDAPNSPLHF. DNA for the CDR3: TGTGCCAGCAGCTTATACCCAGACGCACCTAATTCACCCCTCCACTTT.

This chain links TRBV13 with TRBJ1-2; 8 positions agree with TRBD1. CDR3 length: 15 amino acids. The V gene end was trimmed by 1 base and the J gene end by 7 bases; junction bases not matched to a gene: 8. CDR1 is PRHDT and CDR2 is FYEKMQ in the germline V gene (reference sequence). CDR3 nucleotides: TGTGCCAGCAGCTTAGCTGGACAGGGAGCTCTTGGCTACACCTTC. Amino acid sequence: CASSLAGQGALGYTF.

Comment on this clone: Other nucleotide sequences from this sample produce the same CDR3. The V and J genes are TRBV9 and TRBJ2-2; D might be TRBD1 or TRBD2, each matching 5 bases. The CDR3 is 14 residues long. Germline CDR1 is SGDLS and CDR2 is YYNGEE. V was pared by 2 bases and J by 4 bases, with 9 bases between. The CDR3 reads CASSVGGGTGELFF. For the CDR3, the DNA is TGTGCCAGCAGCGTGGGTGGGGGCACCGGGGAGCTGTTTTTT. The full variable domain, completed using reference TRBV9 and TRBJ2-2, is DSGVTQTPKHLITATGQRVTLRCSPRSGDLSVYWYQQSLDQGLQFLIQYYNGEERAKGNILERFSAQQFPDLHSELNLSSLELGDSALYFCASSVGGGTGELFFGEGSRLTVL.

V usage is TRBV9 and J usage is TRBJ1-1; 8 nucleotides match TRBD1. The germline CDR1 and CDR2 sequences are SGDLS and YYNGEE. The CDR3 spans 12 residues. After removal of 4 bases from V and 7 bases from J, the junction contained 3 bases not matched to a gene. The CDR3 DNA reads TGTGCCAGCAGCCAAGGACAGGGTGAAGCTTTCTTT. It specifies CASSQGQGEAFF.

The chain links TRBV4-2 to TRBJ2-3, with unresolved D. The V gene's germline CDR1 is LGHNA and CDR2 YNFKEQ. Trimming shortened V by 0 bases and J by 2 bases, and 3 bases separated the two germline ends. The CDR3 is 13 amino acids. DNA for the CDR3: TGTGCCAGCAGCCAAGATATCACAGATACGCAGTATTTT. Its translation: CASSQDITDTQYF.

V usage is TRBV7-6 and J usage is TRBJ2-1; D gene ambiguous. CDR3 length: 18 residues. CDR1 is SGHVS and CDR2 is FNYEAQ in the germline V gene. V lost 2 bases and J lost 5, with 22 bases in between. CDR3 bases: TGTGCCAGCAGCTTATTCGTAACGAGCTTAATAGGAAACAATGAGCAGTTCTTC. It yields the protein CASSLFVTSLIGNNEQFF.

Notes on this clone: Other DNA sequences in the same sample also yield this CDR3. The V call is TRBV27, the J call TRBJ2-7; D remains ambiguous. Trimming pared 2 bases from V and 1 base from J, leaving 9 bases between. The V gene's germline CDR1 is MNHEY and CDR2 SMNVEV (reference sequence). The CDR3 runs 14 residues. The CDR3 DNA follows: TGTGCCAGCAGTTTAGCAGGATCTTCCTACGAGCAGTACTTC. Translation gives CASSLAGSSYEQYF.

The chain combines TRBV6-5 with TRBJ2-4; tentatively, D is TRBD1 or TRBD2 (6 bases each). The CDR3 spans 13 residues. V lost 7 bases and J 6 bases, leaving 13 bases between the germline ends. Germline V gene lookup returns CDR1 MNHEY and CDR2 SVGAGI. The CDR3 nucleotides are TGTGCCAGCAACCCCGGGGGCGGAAACATTCAGTACTTC. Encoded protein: CASNPGGGNIQYF.

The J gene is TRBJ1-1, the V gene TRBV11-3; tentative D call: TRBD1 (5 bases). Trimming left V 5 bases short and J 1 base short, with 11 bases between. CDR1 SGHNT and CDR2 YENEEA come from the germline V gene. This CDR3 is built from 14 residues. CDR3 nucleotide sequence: TGTGCCAGCAGCCCCGGGACGGCGAACACTGAAGCTTTCTTT. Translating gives CASSPGTANTEAFF. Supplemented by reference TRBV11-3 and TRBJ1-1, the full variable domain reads EAGVVQSPRYKIIEKKQPVAFWCNPISGHNTLYWYLQNLGQGPELLIRYENEEAVDDSQLPKDRFSAERLKGVDSTLKIQPAELGDSAVYLCASSPGTANTEAFFGQGTRLTVV.

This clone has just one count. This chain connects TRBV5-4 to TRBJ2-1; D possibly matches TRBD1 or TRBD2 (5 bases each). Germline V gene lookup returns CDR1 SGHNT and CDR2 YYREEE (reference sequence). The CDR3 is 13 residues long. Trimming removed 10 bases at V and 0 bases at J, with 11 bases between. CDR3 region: CASRDPSYNEQFF. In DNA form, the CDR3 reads TGTGCCTCCCGGGACCCCTCCTACAATGAGCAGTTCTTC. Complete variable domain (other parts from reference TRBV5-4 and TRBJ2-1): ETGVTQSPTHLIKTRGQQVTLRCSSQSGHNTVSWYQQALGQGPQFIFQYYREEENGRGNFPPRFSGLQFPNYSSELNVNALELDDSALYLCASRDPSYNEQFFGPGTRLTVL.

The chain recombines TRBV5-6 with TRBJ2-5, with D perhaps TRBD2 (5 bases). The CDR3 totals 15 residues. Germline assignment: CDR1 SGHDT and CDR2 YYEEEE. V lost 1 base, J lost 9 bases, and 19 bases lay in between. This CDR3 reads CASSLSFDGRAAQYF. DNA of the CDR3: TGTGCCAGCAGCTTGTCGTTCGACGGTCGAGCGGCCCAGTACTTC.

The CDR3 DNA reads TGTGCCAGCAGCCTAGGTCTGGGTGACTCTTTGGACGAGCAGTACTTC. Protein sequence: CASSLGLGDSLDEQYF. The chain uses TRBV11-3 and TRBJ2-7; unclear D gene. This CDR3 is 16 amino acids long. Trimming took 5 bases from V and 5 from J, leaving 22 bases between them. The germline gives CDR1 SGHNT, CDR2 YENEEA.

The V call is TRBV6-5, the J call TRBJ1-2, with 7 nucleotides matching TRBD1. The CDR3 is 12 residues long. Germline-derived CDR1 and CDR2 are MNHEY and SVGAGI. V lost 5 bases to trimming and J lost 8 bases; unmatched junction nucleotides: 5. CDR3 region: CASSGDRRGYTF. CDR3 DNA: TGTGCCAGCAGTGGGGACAGACGAGGCTACACCTTC.

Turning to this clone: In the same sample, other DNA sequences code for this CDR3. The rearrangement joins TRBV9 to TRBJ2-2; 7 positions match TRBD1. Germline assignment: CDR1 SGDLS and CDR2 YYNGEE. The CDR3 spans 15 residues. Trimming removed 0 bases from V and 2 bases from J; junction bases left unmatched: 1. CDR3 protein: CASSVGGGNTGELFF. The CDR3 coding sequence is TGTGCCAGCAGCGTAGGAGGGGGCAACACCGGGGAGCTGTTTTTT. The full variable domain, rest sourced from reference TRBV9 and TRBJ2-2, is DSGVTQTPKHLITATGQRVTLRCSPRSGDLSVYWYQQSLDQGLQFLIQYYNGEERAKGNILERFSAQQFPDLHSELNLSSLELGDSALYFCASSVGGGNTGELFFGEGSRLTVL.

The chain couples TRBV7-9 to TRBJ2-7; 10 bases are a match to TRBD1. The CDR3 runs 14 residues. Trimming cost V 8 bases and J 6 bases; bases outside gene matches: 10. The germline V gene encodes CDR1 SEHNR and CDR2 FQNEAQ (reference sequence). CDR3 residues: CASHSSGTGVEQYF. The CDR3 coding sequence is TGTGCCAGCCACAGCTCGGGGACAGGGGTCGAGCAGTACTTC.